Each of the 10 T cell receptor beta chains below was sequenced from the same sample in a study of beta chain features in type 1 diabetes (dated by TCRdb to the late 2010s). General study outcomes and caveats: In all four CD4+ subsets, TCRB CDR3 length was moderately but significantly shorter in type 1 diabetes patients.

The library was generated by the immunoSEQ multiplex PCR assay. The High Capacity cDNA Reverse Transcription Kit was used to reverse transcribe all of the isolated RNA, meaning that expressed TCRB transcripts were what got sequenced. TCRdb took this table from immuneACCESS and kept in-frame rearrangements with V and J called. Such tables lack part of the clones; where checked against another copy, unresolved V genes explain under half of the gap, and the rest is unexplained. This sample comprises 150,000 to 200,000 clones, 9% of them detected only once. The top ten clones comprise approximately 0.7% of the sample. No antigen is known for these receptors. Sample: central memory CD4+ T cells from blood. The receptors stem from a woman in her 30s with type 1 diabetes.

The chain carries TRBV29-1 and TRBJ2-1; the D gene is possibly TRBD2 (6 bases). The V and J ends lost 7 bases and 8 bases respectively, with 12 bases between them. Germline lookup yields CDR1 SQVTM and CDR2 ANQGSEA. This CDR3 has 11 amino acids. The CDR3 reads CSGGVGDEQFF. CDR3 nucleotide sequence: TGCAGCGGGGGGGTAGGGGATGAGCAGTTCTTC.

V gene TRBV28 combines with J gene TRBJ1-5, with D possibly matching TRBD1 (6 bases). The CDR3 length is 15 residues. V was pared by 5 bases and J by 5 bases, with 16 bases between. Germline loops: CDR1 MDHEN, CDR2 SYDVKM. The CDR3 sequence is CASSTDRKGDQPQHF. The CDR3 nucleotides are TGTGCCAGCAGTACCGACAGGAAGGGGGATCAGCCCCAGCATTTT. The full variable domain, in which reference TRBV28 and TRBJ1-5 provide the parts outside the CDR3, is DVKVTQSSRYLVKRTGEKVFLECVQDMDHENMFWYRQDPGLGLRLIYFSYDVKMKEKGDIPEGYSVSREKKERFSLILESASTNQTSMYLCASSTDRKGDQPQHFGDGTRLSIL.

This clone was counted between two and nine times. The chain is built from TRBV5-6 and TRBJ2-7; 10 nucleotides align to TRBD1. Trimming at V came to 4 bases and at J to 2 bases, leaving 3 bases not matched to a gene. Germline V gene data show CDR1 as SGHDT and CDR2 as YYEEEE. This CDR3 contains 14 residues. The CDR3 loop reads CASSGTGATYEQYF. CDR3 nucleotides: TGTGCCAGCAGCGGGACAGGGGCCACCTACGAGCAGTACTTC.

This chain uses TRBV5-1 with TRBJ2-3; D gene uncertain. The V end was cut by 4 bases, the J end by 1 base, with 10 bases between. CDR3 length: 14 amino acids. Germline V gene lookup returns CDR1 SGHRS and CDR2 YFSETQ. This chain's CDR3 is CASSPPGGTDTQYF. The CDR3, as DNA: TGCGCCAGCAGCCCCCCCGGTGGCACAGATACGCAGTATTTT.

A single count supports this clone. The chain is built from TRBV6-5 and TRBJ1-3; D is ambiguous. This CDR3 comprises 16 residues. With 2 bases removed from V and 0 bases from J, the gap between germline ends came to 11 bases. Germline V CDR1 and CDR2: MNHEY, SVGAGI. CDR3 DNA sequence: TGTGCCAGCAGTTACGAGTACGGGATCTCTGGAAACACCATATATTTT. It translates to CASSYEYGISGNTIYF.

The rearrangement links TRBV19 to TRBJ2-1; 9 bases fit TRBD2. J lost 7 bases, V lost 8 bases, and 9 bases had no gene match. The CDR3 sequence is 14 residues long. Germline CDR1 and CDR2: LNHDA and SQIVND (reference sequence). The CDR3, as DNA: TGTGCCAGTCGTTTGGGACTAGCCTCTAATGAGCAGTTCTTC. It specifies CASRLGLASNEQFF.

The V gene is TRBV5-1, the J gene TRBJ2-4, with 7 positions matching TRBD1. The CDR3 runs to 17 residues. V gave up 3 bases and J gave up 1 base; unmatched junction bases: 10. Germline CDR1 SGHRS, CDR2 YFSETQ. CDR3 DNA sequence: TGCGCCAGCAGCTCATCGACAGGGATCGGGGCCAAAAACATTCAGTACTTC. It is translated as CASSSSTGIGAKNIQYF.

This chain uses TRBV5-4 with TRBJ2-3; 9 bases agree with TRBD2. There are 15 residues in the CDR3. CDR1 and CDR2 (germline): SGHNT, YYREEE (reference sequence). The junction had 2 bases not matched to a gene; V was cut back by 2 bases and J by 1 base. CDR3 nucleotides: TGTGCCAGCAGCTTTCCTAGCGGGGGCACAGATACGCAGTATTTT. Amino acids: CASSFPSGGTDTQYF.

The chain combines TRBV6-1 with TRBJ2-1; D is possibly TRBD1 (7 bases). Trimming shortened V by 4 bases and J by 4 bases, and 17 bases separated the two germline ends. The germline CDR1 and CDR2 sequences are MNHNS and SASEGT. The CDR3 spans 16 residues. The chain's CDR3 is CASSVLAGQSYNEQFF. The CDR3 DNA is TGTGCCAGCAGTGTTCTGGCGGGACAGTCATACAATGAGCAGTTCTTC.

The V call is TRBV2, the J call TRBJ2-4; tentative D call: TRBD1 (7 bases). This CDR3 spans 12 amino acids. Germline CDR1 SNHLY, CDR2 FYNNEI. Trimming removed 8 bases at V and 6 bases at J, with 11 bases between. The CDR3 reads CASGQGGNIQYF. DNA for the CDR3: TGTGCCAGCGGGCAGGGGGGAAACATTCAGTACTTC.